The 30 T cell receptor beta chains below all came from one sample that was sequenced in a study of cytomegalovirus exposure and HLA in healthy donors. A multiplex PCR was run with 60 Vbeta primers and 13 Jbeta primers. The table came from immunoSEQ multiplex PCR; TCRdb's copy has only in-frame clones and leaves some out. This table has about 160,000 clones, roughly 80% appearing once. What was sequenced was PBMCs. These receptors all stem from a woman in her forties or fifties in good health and CMV-seronegative.

The chain recombines TRBV4-2 with TRBJ2-3; TRBD2 matches at 12 bases. Germline trimming cut 6 bases from V and 2 bases from J; bases unmatched to any gene: 9. Germline CDR1 LGHNA, CDR2 YNFKEQ. This CDR3 is 17 amino acids long. The CDR3 is CASRGAGTSGYTDTQYF. The CDR3 region has the DNA TGTGCCAGCAGGGGGGCGGGGACTAGCGGGTACACAGATACGCAGTATTTT.

For the CDR3, the DNA is TGCGCCAGCAGCGCGGGAGGGGGCACAGATACGCAGTATTTT. Its protein product is CASSAGGGTDTQYF. The chain uses TRBV4-3 and TRBJ2-3; 9 nucleotides match TRBD2. Germline V lookup: CDR1 LGHNA, CDR2 YSLEER. There are 14 residues in the CDR3. The junction had 1 base not matched to a gene; V was cut back by 5 bases and J by 1 base.

The chain links TRBV19 to TRBJ2-3; 7 nucleotides line up with TRBD1. Germline loops: CDR1 LNHDA, CDR2 SQIVND (reference sequence). V shed 5 bases, J shed 2 bases, and the junction held 10 bases outside the gene matches. This CDR3 has 16 residues. The CDR3 sequence: CASSVTGTEDTDTQYF. CDR3 sequence (DNA): TGTGCCAGTAGTGTCACCGGGACAGAGGACACAGATACGCAGTATTTT.

V usage is TRBV11-3 and J usage is TRBJ1-5, with 9 nucleotides matching TRBD1. This CDR3 comprises 18 residues. Germline V gene lookup returns CDR1 SGHNT and CDR2 YENEEA. The V gene end was trimmed by 4 bases and the J gene end by 0 bases; junction bases not matched to a gene: 10. The CDR3 nucleotides read TGTGCCAGCAGCTCTCAACGGGACAGGGACGATAGCAATCAGCCCCAGCATTTT. Protein product: CASSSQRDRDDSNQPQHF.

The genes are TRBV30 and TRBJ2-6; TRBD2 matches at 10 bases. This CDR3 comprises 18 residues. Germline lookup yields CDR1 GTSNPN and CDR2 SVGIG (reference sequence). V shed 1 base and J 3 bases; nucleotides not matched to a gene: 9. The DNA for the CDR3 is TGTGCCTGGAGTGAGCCCCTAGCGGGAGCTGGTGGGGCCAACGTCCTGACTTTC. This translates into CAWSEPLAGAGGANVLTF.

The chain combines TRBV4-2 with TRBJ2-3, with a weak D call TRBD1 (7 bases). The CDR3 contains 15 residues. From germline, CDR1 is LGHNA and CDR2 YNFKEQ. Between the trimmed V and J ends, which lost 0 bases and 5 bases, there was a span of 12 bases. The CDR3 region is CASSQEQGGGDTQYF. DNA of the CDR3: TGTGCCAGCAGCCAAGAGCAGGGGGGCGGAGATACGCAGTATTTT.

The chain joins TRBV2 to TRBJ1-2, with D unresolved. Germline loops: CDR1 SNHLY, CDR2 FYNNEI. This CDR3 is 16 amino acids long. V was cut by 2 bases and J by 3 bases, with 16 bases left in between. The CDR3 loop reads CASSEREVSADYGYTF. The CDR3 nucleotides read TGTGCCAGCAGTGAAAGAGAGGTGAGCGCGGACTATGGCTACACCTTC.

The CDR3 nucleotides are TGTGCCAGCCCGCATCGGGGGTTTAGGGAAAAACTGTTTTTT. Amino acid sequence: CASPHRGFREKLFF. The chain is built from TRBV19 and TRBJ1-4; D possibly corresponds to TRBD1 (5 bases). The V gene lost 9 bases and the J gene lost 8 bases, with 19 bases spanning the gap. CDR1 and CDR2 from the germline V gene are LNHDA and SQIVND (reference sequence). The CDR3 length is 14 residues. Supplemented by reference TRBV19 and TRBJ1-4, the full variable domain reads DGGITQSPKYLFRKEGQNVTLSCEQNLNHDAMYWYRQDPGQGLRLIYYSQIVNDFQKGDIAEGYSVSREKKESFPLTVTSAQKNPTAFYLCASPHRGFREKLFFGSGTQLSVL.

This clone was recorded only once. The genes are TRBV15 and TRBJ2-1; 9 nucleotides line up with TRBD2. V was pared by 11 bases and J by 8 bases, with 16 bases of the junction left unmatched. The CDR3 has 15 amino acids. Germline-derived CDR1 and CDR2 are LNHNV and YYDKDF (reference sequence). CDR3 in amino acids: CASRSGRGGSYEQFF. In nucleotides, the CDR3 is TGTGCCTCCCGCTCGGGGCGGGGGGGCTCCTATGAGCAGTTCTTC.

The V gene is TRBV7-2, the J gene TRBJ2-7; a weak D match, TRBD1 (5 bases). The germline gives CDR1 SGHTA, CDR2 FQGNSA. The CDR3 has 12 residues. Trimming took 4 bases from V and 6 from J, leaving 10 bases between them. CDR3 sequence: CASSSYRGEQYF. CDR3 coding DNA: TGTGCCAGCAGCTCCTATAGGGGCGAGCAGTACTTC.

This chain connects TRBV7-2 to TRBJ2-7, with D unresolved. CDR1 and CDR2 from the germline V gene are SGHTA and FQGNSA. V lost 3 bases to trimming and J lost 3 bases, with 12 bases between them. The CDR3 totals 14 residues. The CDR3 loop reads CASSFGLSLYEQYF. In DNA form, the CDR3 reads TGTGCCAGCAGCTTTGGCCTCTCTCTCTACGAGCAGTACTTC.

The chain combines TRBV19 with TRBJ1-5; D unclear. Germline lookup yields CDR1 LNHDA and CDR2 SQIVND (reference sequence). The CDR3 has 15 residues. The V end lost 3 bases, the J end lost 5 bases, and 14 bases lay between the germline ends. CDR3 DNA: TGTGCCAGTAGTATCGGAGATAGGATCGATCAGCCCCAGCATTTT. It encodes CASSIGDRIDQPQHF.

CDR3 in DNA: TGTGCCAGCAGCGTCTCCACAGGGGGCGGCTTTGGCTACACCTTC. It is translated as CASSVSTGGGFGYTF. V is TRBV5-4 and J is TRBJ1-2; TRBD1 matches 9 bases. This CDR3 is 15 amino acids long. The V gene's germline CDR1 is SGHNT and CDR2 YYREEE (reference sequence). After removal of 4 bases from V and 7 bases from J, the junction contained 11 bases not matched to a gene.

This chain's CDR3 is CASSPLPPGALDEKLFF. CDR3 nucleotide sequence: TGTGCCAGCTCACCACTCCCTCCAGGGGCCCTCGATGAAAAACTGTTTTTT. This chain links TRBV18 with TRBJ1-4; a possible D gene is TRBD1 (6 bases). This CDR3 comprises 17 residues. The V and J ends lost 1 base and 6 bases respectively, with 18 bases between them. Germline V gene lookup returns CDR1 KGHSH and CDR2 LQKENI.

DNA of the CDR3: TGTGCCAGCAGTGATGACCCGGGGAGAAGAACCCAGTACTTC. It codes for CASSDDPGRRTQYF. The chain joins TRBV6-1 to TRBJ2-5, with a weak D call TRBD2 (5 bases). This CDR3 comprises 14 residues. Between the trimmed V and J ends, which lost 3 bases and 8 bases, there was a span of 16 bases. Germline CDR1 reads MNHNS; CDR2 reads SASEGT.

This clone was found a few times. J is TRBJ2-1 and V is TRBV14; TRBD2 agrees at 16 bases. The CDR3 contains 18 residues. Germline V lookup: CDR1 SGHDN, CDR2 FVKESK. V lost 1 base, J lost 5 bases, and 5 bases stayed unmatched. The CDR3 spells CASSQAGLAGGPDNEQFF. For the CDR3, the DNA is TGTGCCAGCAGCCAAGCGGGACTAGCGGGAGGGCCAGACAATGAGCAGTTCTTC.

This chain connects TRBV5-1 to TRBJ1-5; D gene unclear. This CDR3 has 13 residues. With 4 bases removed from V and 3 bases from J, the gap between germline ends came to 8 bases. Germline values: CDR1 SGHRS, CDR2 YFSETQ. The CDR3 here is CASSLLYNQPQHF. In nucleotides, the CDR3 is TGCGCCAGCAGCCTCCTTTACAATCAGCCCCAGCATTTT. The variable domain in full, with the rest retrieved from reference TRBV5-1 and TRBJ1-5, is KAGVTQTPRYLIKTRGQQVTLSCSPISGHRSVSWYQQTPGQGLQFLFEYFSETQRNKGNFPGRFSGRQFSNSRSEMNVSTLELGDSALYLCASSLLYNQPQHFGDGTRLSIL.

The rearrangement joins TRBV28 to TRBJ1-3; possible D gene TRBD1, 6 bases. The CDR3 is 16 amino acids. Trimming shortened V by 3 bases and J by 2 bases, and 14 bases separated the two germline ends. Germline loops: CDR1 MDHEN, CDR2 SYDVKM. CDR3 loop: CASSFEAGGPGNTIYF. The CDR3 DNA sequence: TGTGCCAGCAGTTTTGAAGCCGGGGGGCCTGGAAACACCATATATTTT. The entire variable domain, with the rest obtained from reference TRBV28 and TRBJ1-3, is as follows: DVKVTQSSRYLVKRTGEKVFLECVQDMDHENMFWYRQDPGLGLRLIYFSYDVKMKEKGDIPEGYSVSREKKERFSLILESASTNQTSMYLCASSFEAGGPGNTIYFGEGSWLTVV.

Turning to this clone: At one end, the junction sequence differs from germline, possibly due to a read error. This chain links TRBV28 with TRBJ1-2, with 7 bases identical to TRBD1. CDR1 is MDHEN and CDR2 is SYDVKM in the germline V gene. The CDR3 is 17 amino acids. CDR3 in amino acids: CASREEGSTGQAYSYTF. The CDR3 DNA reads TGTGCCAGCAGAGAAGAAGGAAGTACTGGACAGGCCTATAGCTACACCTTC.

The gene calls are TRBV11-3 and TRBJ2-2, with 9 bases that match TRBD1. V shed 5 bases and J 5 bases; nucleotides not matched to a gene: 9. Germline CDR1 SGHNT, CDR2 YENEEA. The CDR3 spans 16 residues. The CDR3 DNA reads as TGTGCCAGCAGCGCTACGACAGGGGGTTTAACCGGGGAGCTGTTTTTT. Residues: CASSATTGGLTGELFF.

The table lists this clone with a few counts. Other DNA sequences from this sample encode an identical CDR3 as well. The chain is built from TRBV7-2 and TRBJ2-7, with TRBD1 matching 7 bases. The CDR3 has 14 residues. CDR1 is SGHTA, CDR2 FQGNSA, per germline. The V gene end was trimmed by 5 bases and the J gene end by 1 base; junction bases not matched to a gene: 5. DNA for the CDR3: TGTGCCAGCAGCCTTCAGACAGGGTCCTACGAGCAGTACTTC. As protein: CASSLQTGSYEQYF. Full variable domain (rest looked up from reference TRBV7-2 and TRBJ2-7): GAGVSQSPSNKVTEKGKDVELRCDPISGHTALYWYRQSLGQGLEFLIYFQGNSAPDKSGLPSDRFSAERTGGSVSTLTIQRTQQEDSAVYLCASSLQTGSYEQYFGPGTRLTVT.

The V and J genes are TRBV6-6 and TRBJ1-4; 8 bases map to TRBD1. Germline V gene lookup returns CDR1 MNHNY and CDR2 SVGAGI (reference sequence). The trim removed 4 bases at V and 4 bases at J, leaving 2 bases unmatched. This CDR3 region has 14 residues. The CDR3 here is CASSSGQDNEKLFF. The CDR3 DNA reads TGTGCCAGCAGTTCGGGACAGGATAATGAAAAACTGTTTTTT.

This clone was seen once. The V gene is TRBV6-4, the J gene TRBJ2-7; 7 bases align to TRBD1. Germline trimming cut 10 bases from V and 7 bases from J; bases unmatched to any gene: 19. The CDR3 loop spans 15 amino acids. Per germline, CDR1 MRHNA and CDR2 SNTAGT. The CDR3 spells CANIKPDREEAEQYF. The CDR3 bases are TGTGCCAACATCAAGCCCGACAGGGAAGAAGCAGAGCAGTACTTC.

A few counts support this clone. The gene calls are TRBV6-5 and TRBJ1-3; TRBD1 agrees at 7 bases. This CDR3 has 14 residues. Germline CDR1 reads MNHEY; CDR2 reads SVGAGI. V lost 6 bases, J lost 1 base, and 3 bases stayed unmatched. CDR3 in DNA: TGTGCCAGCAGCAACAGGGGATCTGGAAACACCATATATTTT. It specifies CASSNRGSGNTIYF.

J is TRBJ2-3 and V is TRBV13; D remains unclear. This CDR3 has 14 amino acids. Germline values: CDR1 PRHDT, CDR2 FYEKMQ (reference sequence). Trimming stripped 2 bases from V and 0 bases from J, with 6 bases between. CDR3 amino acids: CASSLYRSTDTQYF. CDR3 coding DNA: TGTGCCAGCAGCTTATACCGGAGCACAGATACGCAGTATTTT.

About this clone itself: The junction and the germline gene differ at one end; a read error may be behind it. CDR3 sequence: CSSSLIGYTTFSGNTIYF. CDR3 sequence (DNA): TGTTCCAGCAGCTTAATTGGTTACACTACTTTCTCTGGAAACACCATATATTTT. This chain uses TRBV7-9 with TRBJ1-3; D ambiguous. The germline V gene has CDR1 SEHNR and CDR2 FQNEAQ (reference sequence). The CDR3 is 18 residues long.

The rearrangement links TRBV6-1 to TRBJ1-5, with D maybe TRBD1 (5 bases). Trimming stripped 4 bases from V and 7 bases from J, with 11 bases between. The CDR3 extends over 13 amino acids. CDR1 is MNHNS, CDR2 SASEGT, per germline. The CDR3 DNA reads TGTGCCAGCAGTGCGCTCGGGGGACAGCCCCAGCATTTT. Translating gives CASSALGGQPQHF.

This clone appeared once. The chain combines TRBV2 with TRBJ1-5; D remains unclear. Germline assignment: CDR1 SNHLY and CDR2 FYNNEI. Trimming cost V 6 bases and J 7 bases, with 13 bases left between them. This CDR3 comprises 13 residues. CDR3 loop: CASRGGPPQPQHF. In nucleotides, the CDR3 is TGTGCCAGCAGGGGAGGGCCCCCCCAGCCCCAGCATTTT. The complete variable domain, with remaining parts taken from reference TRBV2 and TRBJ1-5, reads EPEVTQTPSHQVTQMGQEVILRCVPISNHLYFYWYRQILGQKVEFLVSFYNNEISEKSEIFDDQFSVERPDGSNFTLKIRSTKLEDSAMYFCASRGGPPQPQHFGDGTRLSIL.

This clone was counted only a few times. J is TRBJ1-1 and V is TRBV2; 8 bases fit TRBD1. Germline V lookup: CDR1 SNHLY, CDR2 FYNNEI. Trimming cost V 4 bases and J 4 bases; bases outside gene matches: 2. CDR3 length: 13 residues. The CDR3 nucleotides are TGTGCCAGCAGTGCACAGGGGGGCACTGAAGCTTTCTTT. Its protein product is CASSAQGGTEAFF.

Here the CDR3 reads CASSLGRSGTDTQYF. The CDR3 bases are TGTGCCAGCAGTTTGGGCCGGTCTGGCACAGATACGCAGTATTTT. The rearrangement joins TRBV28 to TRBJ2-3; no reliable D call. Germline loops: CDR1 MDHEN, CDR2 SYDVKM. The ends were cut back, 3 bases at V and 1 base at J, with 11 bases in the middle. CDR3 length: 15 residues.